This T cell receptor beta chain was observed in a study of glioma-infiltrating T cells after dendritic cell vaccination. Study-level results: Higher TCR clonality did not directly relate to longer survival.

About this clone: Its antigen is still unknown. Other DNA sequences of this sample code for an identical CDR3.

Produced via immunoSEQ multiplex PCR; TCRdb's table is partial and in-frame only. The sample shows fewer than 95,000 clones, roughly 85% of them seen only once. Time point of the sample: after dendritic cell vaccination, including at tumor progression/relapse. All glioblastoma patients lacked an isocitrate dehydrogenase mutation. This TCR came from a human donor with glioblastoma. This sample comprised blood, obtained after dendritic cell vaccination.

CDR3 sequence reads: CASSRQGAAGELFF. CDR3 DNA sequence: TGTGCCAGCAGCCGACAGGGGGCCGCCGGGGAGCTGTTTTTT. The chain joins TRBV5-5 to TRBJ2-2; 10 bases map to TRBD1. In germline, CDR1 is SGHKS, CDR2 YYEKEE (reference sequence). The CDR3 totals 14 residues. J lost 6 bases, V lost 4 bases, and 3 bases had no gene match.